These 22 T cell receptor beta chains were sequenced from one sample in a study of T cell clonotyping in hematopoietic cell transplantation. Sequencing used immunoSEQ multiplex PCR; TCRdb keeps in-frame clones, though not all of them. The sample carries approximately 9,700 clones, about 76% recorded once. The sequenced sample was PBMCs, obtained 30 days after allogeneic stem cell transplant. Source of these receptors: a female patient aged 40 to 55 who had an allogeneic stem cell transplant from a related donor, so T cells may come from the graft donor. Some clones in this sample may be carry-over from other donors' samples.

Only one count was recorded for this clone. The chain joins TRBV6-1 to TRBJ2-1, with TRBD1 identical over 8 bases. The V gene's germline CDR1 is MNHNS and CDR2 SASEGT. Losses at the gene ends were 4 bases for V and 4 bases for J; bases not matched to a gene: 3. The length of the CDR3 is 14 residues. The CDR3 sequence is CASSGTGHYNEQFF. The CDR3 DNA sequence: TGTGCCAGCAGTGGGACAGGGCATTACAATGAGCAGTTCTTC.

A remark on this clone: Sequence at one end of the junction differs from germline and may be a read error. J is TRBJ1-2 and V is TRBV7-9, with unresolved D. The CDR3 spans 10 residues. Germline V CDR1 and CDR2: SEHNR, FQNEAQ (reference sequence). In DNA, the CDR3 is TGTGCCAGCAGCTCCGAATCCCTTTACTTC. Amino acids: CASSSESLYF.

In its sample, this clone was seen once. CDR3 bases: TGCGCCAGCAGCTTGGTGGGGAGGGTTACAGATACGCAGTATTTT. Its translation: CASSLVGRVTDTQYF. This chain links TRBV5-1 with TRBJ2-3; 7 nucleotides line up with TRBD2. V gave up 0 bases and J gave up 3 bases; unmatched junction bases: 4. Germline V gene data show CDR1 as SGHRS and CDR2 as YFSETQ. The length of the CDR3 is 15 residues.

V usage is TRBV13 and J usage is TRBJ2-6; possibly TRBD2 for D (6 bases). Trimming removed 8 bases at V and 2 bases at J, with 13 bases between. This CDR3 spans 15 amino acids. Germline CDR1 and CDR2: PRHDT and FYEKMQ (reference sequence). The CDR3 sequence is CASRAAGPGANVLTF. As DNA, the CDR3 is TGTGCCAGCCGGGCGGCGGGACCTGGGGCCAACGTCCTGACTTTC.

The chain is built from TRBV13 and TRBJ2-7; D is ambiguous. V dropped 1 base and J dropped 2 bases, with 12 bases sitting between them. The CDR3 extends over 15 amino acids. Germline CDR1 PRHDT, CDR2 FYEKMQ (reference sequence). The CDR3 region has the DNA TGTGCCAGCAGCTTAGCCCAACACTTAACCTACGAGCAGTACTTC. Translating gives CASSLAQHLTYEQYF.

This clone was seen a few times. The chain recombines TRBV14 with TRBJ2-1; D might be TRBD2 (5 bases). This CDR3 has 15 residues. V was pared by 0 bases and J by 6 bases, with 12 bases between. Germline V gene lookup returns CDR1 SGHDN and CDR2 FVKESK. In nucleotides, the CDR3 is TGTGCCAGCAGCCAAGATGTGGGAGTAATCAATGAGCAGTTCTTC. This encodes CASSQDVGVINEQFF.

The chain is built from TRBV7-9 and TRBJ2-3, with 8 bases aligning to TRBD2. The J segment lost 2 bases and the V segment lost 1 base, leaving 8 bases of the junction unmatched. The CDR3 is made up of 17 amino acids. The germline CDR1 and CDR2 sequences are SEHNR and FQNEAQ (reference sequence). As DNA, the CDR3 is TGTGCCAGCAGCTTAGGGCGATCAGCGGGGGTCACAGATACGCAGTATTTT. Translation gives CASSLGRSAGVTDTQYF. Drawing the rest from reference TRBV7-9 and TRBJ2-3, the complete variable domain is DTGVSQNPRHKITKRGQNVTFRCDPISEHNRLYWYRQTLGQGPEFLTYFQNEAQLEKSRLLSDRFSAERPKGSFSTLEIQRTEQGDSAMYLCASSLGRSAGVTDTQYFGPGTRLTVL.

This clone appeared a few times. This chain uses TRBV5-1 with TRBJ2-5, with D possibly matching TRBD1 (6 bases). V gave up 6 bases and J gave up 5 bases, with 8 bases separating them. This CDR3 is 11 amino acids long. Germline CDR1 reads SGHRS; CDR2 reads YFSETQ. The chain's CDR3 is CASTTGETQYF. CDR3 DNA sequence: TGCGCCAGCACAACAGGGGAGACCCAGTACTTC.

This chain uses TRBV7-8 with TRBJ2-3, with 10 bases aligning to TRBD2. V lost 6 bases, J lost 0 bases, and 6 bases stayed unmatched. This CDR3 comprises 16 residues. Germline V gene lookup returns CDR1 SGHVS and CDR2 FQNEAQ. CDR3 in DNA: TGTGCCAGCAGTCCTCAGACTAGCGGGAGCACAGATACGCAGTATTTT. It specifies CASSPQTSGSTDTQYF.

The rearrangement links TRBV29-1 to TRBJ2-1; D could derive from TRBD1 or TRBD2 (5 bases each). There are 15 residues in the CDR3. The V end was cut by 3 bases, the J end by 2 bases, with 14 bases between. CDR1 and CDR2 (germline): SQVTM, ANQGSEA. CDR3 residues: CSVEYGGMAYNEQFF. Written as DNA, the CDR3 is TGCAGCGTTGAGTATGGGGGTATGGCCTACAATGAGCAGTTCTTC.

The chain uses TRBV5-1 and TRBJ2-7; the D is unclear. The germline CDR1 and CDR2 sequences are SGHRS and YFSETQ. CDR3 size: 10 residues. The V gene lost 6 bases and the J gene lost 4 bases, with 5 bases spanning the gap. CDR3 in DNA: TGCGCCAGCACTACGTACGAGCAGTACTTC. Its protein is CASTTYEQYF.

This clone has a handful of counts. The chain couples TRBV6-5 to TRBJ2-7, with D unresolved. The CDR3 runs to 14 residues. From germline, CDR1 is MNHEY and CDR2 SVGAGI. Trimming pared 4 bases from V and 3 bases from J, leaving 13 bases between. This CDR3 reads CASSSGETNYEQYF. The CDR3 DNA reads as TGTGCCAGCAGTTCCGGCGAGACGAACTACGAGCAGTACTTC.

This clone was picked up a small number of times. V is TRBV7-6 and J is TRBJ2-7, with a possible D match to TRBD2 (5 bases). V was clipped by 7 bases and J by 7 bases, with 11 bases between them. The CDR3 has 11 residues. The germline V gene has CDR1 SGHVS and CDR2 FNYEAQ. This CDR3 is CASTNGEEQYF. The CDR3 nucleotides are TGTGCCAGCACAAACGGGGAGGAGCAGTACTTC.

The chain uses TRBV10-3 and TRBJ2-3; 10 nucleotides align to TRBD2. This CDR3 region has 16 residues. The germline gives CDR1 ENHRY, CDR2 SYGVKD. Trimming took 4 bases from V and 1 from J; bases not matched to a gene: 5. CDR3 DNA: TGTGCCATCAGTGTTTCCGGGACTAGCGGCACAGATACGCAGTATTTT. It yields the protein CAISVSGTSGTDTQYF.

The chain links TRBV7-9 to TRBJ2-2; D remains unclear. Germline-derived CDR1 and CDR2 are SEHNR and FQNEAQ (reference sequence). V was trimmed by 2 bases and J by 1 base, leaving 5 bases between them. This CDR3 contains 14 residues. The CDR3 region is CASSLLENTGELFF. The CDR3 DNA sequence: TGTGCCAGCAGCTTACTTGAGAACACCGGGGAGCTGTTTTTT.

The chain uses TRBV2 and TRBJ1-2, with D perhaps TRBD1 (6 bases). The germline V gene has CDR1 SNHLY and CDR2 FYNNEI. This CDR3 has 15 amino acids. V was clipped by 0 bases and J by 3 bases, with 11 bases between them. This CDR3 is CASSEAMTGDYGYTF. CDR3 sequence (DNA): TGTGCCAGCAGTGAAGCGATGACAGGAGACTATGGCTACACCTTC.

This clone has just a few counts. This sequence joins TRBV30 and TRBJ2-2, with D perhaps TRBD1 (5 bases). V dropped 6 bases and J dropped 1 base, with 6 bases sitting between them. Germline lookup yields CDR1 GTSNPN and CDR2 SVGIG (reference sequence). The CDR3 contains 12 residues. The CDR3 loop reads CACDRNTGELFF. The CDR3 DNA sequence: TGTGCCTGCGACAGGAACACCGGGGAGCTGTTTTTT.

The chain employs TRBV7-8 and TRBJ1-5; D not certain. Germline CDR1 and CDR2: SGHVS and FQNEAQ. V was trimmed by 0 bases and J by 3 bases, leaving 3 bases between them. The length of the CDR3 is 13 residues. The CDR3 sequence is CASSLAVNQPQHF. The CDR3 bases are TGTGCCAGCAGCTTAGCCGTCAATCAGCCCCAGCATTTT.

This sequence joins TRBV27 and TRBJ2-7; tentatively, D is TRBD2 (5 bases). The CDR3 totals 13 residues. V was cut by 0 bases and J by 4 bases, with 7 bases left in between. Looked up from germline, CDR1 is MNHEY and CDR2 is SMNVEV (reference sequence). Here the CDR3 reads CASSLSGMYEQYF. CDR3 in DNA: TGTGCCAGCAGTTTATCCGGGATGTACGAGCAGTACTTC.

This chain connects TRBV27 to TRBJ2-7; D uncertain. In germline, CDR1 is MNHEY, CDR2 SMNVEV (reference sequence). Trimming removed 3 bases from V and 5 bases from J, with 11 bases in between. The CDR3 length is 13 residues. In DNA, the CDR3 is TGTGCCAGCAGTTTTATCAGGATGGACGAGCAGTACTTC. This encodes CASSFIRMDEQYF.

The chain has TRBV29-1 and TRBJ1-2; D perhaps matches TRBD1 (5 bases). Between the trimmed V and J ends, which lost 3 bases and 7 bases, there was a span of 12 bases. The CDR3 sequence is 12 residues long. CDR1 and CDR2 (germline): SQVTM, ANQGSEA. The CDR3 here is CSVETVSSGYTF. The CDR3 DNA reads as TGCAGCGTTGAGACAGTTTCTTCTGGCTACACCTTC.

This clone was detected a few times. This sequence joins TRBV5-1 and TRBJ2-2, with 7 bases matching TRBD2. J lost 2 bases, V lost 4 bases, and 8 bases had no gene match. Germline-derived CDR1 and CDR2 are SGHRS and YFSETQ. CDR3 length: 16 residues. The CDR3 here is CASSGLADVNTGELFF. As DNA, the CDR3 is TGCGCCAGCAGCGGGCTAGCGGACGTTAACACCGGGGAGCTGTTTTTT.